A selection of T cell receptor beta chains follows, all from one sample in a study of blood T cell repertoires in COVID-19. Method: immunoSEQ multiplex PCR; TCRdb's copy keeps in-frame clones and lacks some. The sample holds fewer than 45,000 clones, 70% to 80% seen once. Material for sequencing was peripheral blood. These receptors all stem from a man aged 65-85 years with acute or convalescent COVID-19. The CDR3 runs from the conserved cysteine through the conserved F or W. Fields, in order: CDR3 protein, CDR3 DNA, J gene, clone size, D gene, V gene. The D gene is left open where the match is weak. The size of a clone is reported for some rows only, either as once, few or many, or as a class for expanded clones.

CDR3aa: CASSQSGPTIHSGNTIYF
CDR3nt: TGCGCCAGCAGCCAATCGGGTCCGACTATTCACTCTGGAAACACCATATATTTT
j_gene: TRBJ1-3
abundance: many
d_gene: NA
v_gene: TRBV4-3

CDR3aa: CASSLRQATGANVLTF
CDR3nt: TGTGCCAGCAGCTTAAGGCAGGCAACTGGGGCCAACGTCCTGACTTTC
j_gene: TRBJ2-6
abundance: NA
d_gene: NA
v_gene: TRBV7-3

CDR3aa: CASSSDIRTYGYTF
CDR3nt: TGTGCCAGTAGTTCGGACATTCGCACCTATGGCTACACCTTC
j_gene: TRBJ1-2
abundance: NA
d_gene: NA
v_gene: TRBV19

CDR3aa: CASSRSEQARSDGYTF
CDR3nt: TGCGCCAGCAGTCGATCGGAACAGGCCCGGTCAGATGGCTACACCTTC
j_gene: TRBJ1-2
abundance: NA
d_gene: NA
v_gene: TRBV4-1

CDR3aa: CASSLSGEGYGYTF
CDR3nt: TGTGCCAGCAGTCTCTCAGGGGAGGGATATGGCTACACCTTC
j_gene: TRBJ1-2
abundance: NA
d_gene: NA
v_gene: TRBV2

CDR3aa: CASSPSGGRTGELFF
CDR3nt: TGTGCCAGCAGCCCCAGCGGGGGGAGGACCGGGGAGCTGTTTTTT
j_gene: TRBJ2-2
abundance: NA
d_gene: TRBD2
v_gene: TRBV9

CDR3aa: CASSYGTTNEKLFF
CDR3nt: TGCGCCAGCAGTTACGGGACAACCAATGAAAAACTGTTTTTT
j_gene: TRBJ1-4
abundance: NA
d_gene: NA
v_gene: TRBV5-1

CDR3aa: CASSYSAGTEAFF
CDR3nt: TGTGCCAGCAGTTACTCGGCGGGGACTGAAGCTTTCTTT
j_gene: TRBJ1-1
abundance: few
d_gene: NA
v_gene: TRBV6-5

CDR3aa: CASWGTGTPFSYEQYF
CDR3nt: TGTGCCTCATGGGGGACCGGGACTCCTTTCTCCTACGAGCAGTACTTC
j_gene: TRBJ2-7
abundance: NA
d_gene: NA
v_gene: TRBV28

CDR3aa: CASSLRGGPNEQFF
CDR3nt: TGCGCCAGCAGCTTAAGGGGGGGCCCCAATGAGCAGTTCTTC
j_gene: TRBJ2-1
abundance: NA
d_gene: NA
v_gene: TRBV5-1

CDR3aa: CASKSLGARVYEQYF
CDR3nt: TGTGCCAGCAAAAGTCTGGGGGCGAGGGTCTACGAGCAGTACTTC
j_gene: TRBJ2-7
abundance: NA
d_gene: NA
v_gene: TRBV2

CDR3aa: CASSLEQGNYGYTF
CDR3nt: TGCGCCAGCAGCTTGGAACAGGGTAACTATGGCTACACCTTC
j_gene: TRBJ1-2
abundance: once
d_gene: NA
v_gene: TRBV5-1

CDR3aa: CASSRTGVSEKLFF
CDR3nt: TGTGCCAGCAGCCGGACAGGGGTATCCGAAAAACTGTTTTTT
j_gene: TRBJ1-4
abundance: few
d_gene: TRBD1
v_gene: TRBV28

CDR3aa: CASSVGLGGSSPLHF
CDR3nt: TGTGCCAGCAGCGTCGGACTGGGAGGCAGTTCACCCCTCCACTTT
j_gene: TRBJ1-6
abundance: NA
d_gene: NA
v_gene: TRBV5-6

CDR3aa: CASSSRGTLRETQYF
CDR3nt: TGTGCCAGCAGCTCCAGGGGGACCTTACGGGAGACCCAGTACTTC
j_gene: TRBJ2-5
abundance: NA
d_gene: TRBD1
v_gene: TRBV11-2

CDR3aa: CASSHIGDTSGNTIYF
CDR3nt: TGCGCCAGCAGCCACATAGGGGACACCTCTGGAAACACCATATATTTT
j_gene: TRBJ1-3
abundance: few
d_gene: NA
v_gene: TRBV4-3

CDR3aa: CASNPRSLSGNTIYF
CDR3nt: TGTGCCAGTAACCCCAGGTCCCTCTCTGGAAACACCATATATTTT
j_gene: TRBJ1-3
abundance: NA
d_gene: NA
v_gene: TRBV19

CDR3aa: CASSNRDEQFF
CDR3nt: TGTGCCAGCAGCAACAGGGATGAGCAGTTCTTC
j_gene: TRBJ2-1
abundance: NA
d_gene: NA
v_gene: TRBV7-9

CDR3aa: CATSDLIRGAGYEQYF
CDR3nt: TGTGCCACCAGTGATTTGATCCGGGGGGCGGGGTACGAGCAGTACTTC
j_gene: TRBJ2-7
abundance: NA
d_gene: NA
v_gene: TRBV24-1

CDR3aa: CASSPRGGEDNSPLHF
CDR3nt: TGTGCCAGCAGCCCCAGAGGGGGGGAGGATAATTCACCCCTCCACTTT
j_gene: TRBJ1-6
abundance: few
d_gene: NA
v_gene: TRBV4-2